This entry concerns a single T cell receptor beta chain. The antigen remains undetermined. V lost 3 bases and J lost 6; bases outside the gene matches: 9. CDR1 is SGDLS, CDR2 YYNGEE, per germline. The CDR3 has 16 residues. These data are taken from a study of T cell repertoires in cytomegalovirus infection. Study-wide context: An indication of both CMV infection and matching HLA type came from public TCR beta signatures.

In TCRdb, the reads were re-called with MiXCR into one record per CDR3 protein. The repertoire holds about 740,000 distinct CDR3 sequences, 35% seen once, with about 2.8% in the top ten. Study-wide results and caveats: The response measured ex vivo was dominated by TCR beta clonotypes (HLA-C-restricted and CMV-specific). Cumulative frequency (of public TCR beta family members) identified carriers of CMV plus the relevant HLA.

The chain couples TRBV9 to TRBJ2-1, with TRBD1 matching 10 bases. Sequencing was carried out using PBMCs. The TCR originated in a human donor in good health (CMV status not recorded). Some clones in this sample may be carry-over from other donors' samples. The CDR3 here is CASSGPGTGVINEQFF. DNA for the CDR3: TGTGCCAGCAGCGGCCCCGGGACAGGGGTTATCAATGAGCAGTTCTTC.